The next 27 T cell receptor beta chains were all read from a single sample in a study of blood T cell repertoires in COVID-19. Here immunoSEQ multiplex PCR was the method, and the copy in TCRdb shows in-frame clones only, minus some. The repertoire holds 200,000 to 250,000 clones, with approximately 83% as singletons. Sequencing input: peripheral blood. All receptors come from a woman aged 25 to 45 who had recovered from COVID-19.

This rearrangement joins TRBV27 to TRBJ1-1; 7 bases map to TRBD1. The V gene's germline CDR1 is MNHEY and CDR2 SMNVEV (reference sequence). The CDR3 runs 15 residues. V lost 6 bases and J lost 1; bases outside the gene matches: 8. This chain's CDR3 is CASSQRQGWNTEAFF. In nucleotides, the CDR3 is TGTGCCAGCAGCCAGAGACAGGGATGGAACACTGAAGCTTTCTTT.

The V gene is TRBV7-3, the J gene TRBJ2-3; 10 nucleotides match TRBD2. Germline CDR1 and CDR2: SGHTA and FQGTGA. The CDR3 is made up of 18 amino acids. V lost 2 bases, J lost 0 bases, and 8 bases stayed unmatched. CDR3 protein: CASSLGPSGGTSTDTQYF. The CDR3 DNA reads TGTGCCAGCAGCTTAGGTCCTAGCGGGGGAACTAGCACAGATACGCAGTATTTT.

This chain connects TRBV29-1 to TRBJ2-6, with D possibly matching TRBD1 (5 bases). In germline, CDR1 is SQVTM, CDR2 ANQGSEA. This CDR3 contains 14 residues. V lost 3 bases to trimming and J lost 2 bases, with 8 bases between them. For the CDR3, the DNA is TGCAGCGTTGAGATAGGGGCTGGGGCCAACGTCCTGACTTTC. This gives the protein CSVEIGAGANVLTF.

This clone was counted a few times. The J gene is TRBJ2-7, the V gene TRBV5-6; D is perhaps TRBD1 (6 bases). Looked up from germline, CDR1 is SGHDT and CDR2 is YYEEEE. This CDR3 has 14 amino acids. The V gene lost 7 bases and the J gene lost 0 bases, with 14 bases spanning the gap. The CDR3 DNA is TGTGCCAGCGGCCTTGGGGGCAGCTCCTACGAGCAGTACTTC. Translated: CASGLGGSSYEQYF.

The CDR3 DNA reads TGCGCCAGCAGCCTCATTAGCGGGGGGGACTACGAGCAGTACTTC. It is translated as CASSLISGGDYEQYF. This chain connects TRBV4-1 to TRBJ2-7, with 11 bases identical to TRBD2. The CDR3 length is 15 residues. The ends lost 4 bases at V and 3 bases at J; junction bases unmatched: 5. From germline, CDR1 is MGHRA and CDR2 YSYEKL.

This chain connects TRBV12-3 or TRBV12-4 to TRBJ1-6; D not certain. V lost 2 bases and J 11 bases, leaving 7 bases between the germline ends. The CDR3 consists of 12 residues. CDR3 loop: CASSLRLPPLHF. The DNA for the CDR3 is TGTGCCAGCAGTTTAAGACTCCCACCCCTCCACTTT.

The rearrangement joins TRBV2 to TRBJ1-6; D is unresolved. The germline V gene encodes CDR1 SNHLY and CDR2 FYNNEI. This CDR3 is built from 15 residues. The V end was cut by 4 bases, the J end by 5 bases, with 12 bases between. CDR3 residues: CASSVGQMNNSPLHF. In DNA form, the CDR3 reads TGTGCCAGCAGTGTTGGGCAGATGAATAATTCACCCCTCCACTTT. Complete variable domain (other parts from reference TRBV2 and TRBJ1-6): EPEVTQTPSHQVTQMGQEVILRCVPISNHLYFYWYRQILGQKVEFLVSFYNNEISEKSEIFDDQFSVERPDGSNFTLKIRSTKLEDSAMYFCASSVGQMNNSPLHFGNGTRLTVT.

The chain has TRBV19 and TRBJ1-2; 7 bases align to TRBD1. The CDR3 runs 13 residues. V gave up 8 bases and J gave up 4 bases; unmatched junction bases: 7. Germline-derived CDR1 and CDR2 are LNHDA and SQIVND (reference sequence). CDR3 sequence reads: CASEQGTPYGYTF. The CDR3 DNA is TGTGCCAGTGAACAGGGGACGCCCTATGGCTACACCTTC.

The V and J genes are TRBV30 and TRBJ2-5, with TRBD2 matching over 10 bases. J lost 5 bases, V lost 7 bases, and 10 bases had no gene match. Germline CDR1 and CDR2: GTSNPN and SVGIG (reference sequence). This CDR3 has 14 amino acids. This CDR3 is CAFFLAGGLETQYF. The DNA of the CDR3 is TGTGCCTTCTTCTTAGCGGGGGGCCTCGAGACCCAGTACTTC.

The chain is built from TRBV19 and TRBJ2-3; a weak D match, TRBD1 (6 bases). The CDR3 runs to 15 residues. Trimming took 4 bases from V and 0 from J, leaving 11 bases between them. Germline V gene data show CDR1 as LNHDA and CDR2 as SQIVND (reference sequence). The CDR3 sequence: CASSTGATSTDTQYF. The DNA of the CDR3 is TGTGCCAGTAGTACAGGGGCCACTAGCACAGATACGCAGTATTTT.

This clone came up a few times. V is TRBV2 and J is TRBJ2-7, with 7 positions matching TRBD1. This CDR3 comprises 14 residues. CDR1 and CDR2 (germline): SNHLY, FYNNEI. With 9 bases clipped from V and 3 bases from J, the junction kept 11 bases outside the gene matches. CDR3 sequence: CASTVGQALYEQYF. The CDR3 region has the DNA TGTGCCAGTACTGTAGGACAGGCCCTCTACGAGCAGTACTTC.

The rearrangement uses TRBV12-3 or TRBV12-4 and TRBJ1-1; D ambiguous. CDR3 length: 13 residues. The ends were cut back, 3 bases at V and 5 bases at J, with 10 bases in the middle. This chain's CDR3 is CASSFGVQTEAFF. The CDR3 DNA reads as TGTGCCAGCAGTTTCGGGGTTCAAACTGAAGCTTTCTTT.

The CDR3 bases are TGCGCCAGCGGACTGGGCAAGGAGACCCAGTACTTC. Protein sequence: CASGLGKETQYF. This chain links TRBV5-1 with TRBJ2-5, with D perhaps TRBD2 (5 bases). The V gene lost 7 bases and the J gene lost 5 bases, with 12 bases spanning the gap. The CDR3 is 12 amino acids. The germline CDR1 and CDR2 sequences are SGHRS and YFSETQ. The full variable domain, in which reference TRBV5-1 and TRBJ2-5 provide the parts outside the CDR3, is KAGVTQTPRYLIKTRGQQVTLSCSPISGHRSVSWYQQTPGQGLQFLFEYFSETQRNKGNFPGRFSGRQFSNSRSEMNVSTLELGDSALYLCASGLGKETQYFGPGTRLLVL.

CDR3 sequence: CASSSARGEQYF. The CDR3 bases are TGTGCCAGCAGCTCCGCGCGGGGCGAGCAGTACTTC. The rearrangement links TRBV7-2 to TRBJ2-7, with TRBD2 as a possible D gene (6 bases). With 4 bases removed from V and 6 bases from J, the gap between germline ends came to 10 bases. Looked up from germline, CDR1 is SGHTA and CDR2 is FQGNSA. CDR3 length: 12 amino acids.

The CDR3 nucleotides read TGTGCCAGCAGTTATCGCCCTAGCGGGGGCCCCTTTCCCTACGAGCAGTACTTC. As protein: CASSYRPSGGPFPYEQYF. V and J are TRBV6-2 or TRBV6-3 and TRBJ2-7; 10 bases line up with TRBD2. Trimming cost V 3 bases and J 2 bases; bases outside gene matches: 13. Looked up from germline, CDR1 is MNHEY and CDR2 is SVGEGT. This CDR3 contains 18 residues.

This sequence joins TRBV27 and TRBJ1-5; no firm D call. V was cut by 2 bases and J by 5 bases, with 7 bases left in between. The CDR3 loop spans 13 amino acids. From germline, CDR1 is MNHEY and CDR2 SMNVEV (reference sequence). The CDR3 nucleotides read TGTGCCAGCAGTTTAGGAGGAGATCAGCCCCAGCATTTT. It yields the protein CASSLGGDQPQHF.

The J gene is TRBJ1-2, the V gene TRBV3-1 (or the pseudogene TRBV3-2), with D perhaps matching TRBD1 (6 bases). V lost 1 base and J 5 bases, leaving 20 bases between the germline ends. The CDR3 contains 17 residues. In germline, CDR1 is LGHDT, CDR2 YNNKEL (reference sequence). CDR3 nucleotide sequence: TGTGCCAGCAGCCAAGTCGTAAGGGACACTACGGAATATGGCTACACCTTC. Protein: CASSQVVRDTTEYGYTF.

This clone was counted once. The chain combines TRBV10-3 with TRBJ1-3; D call uncertain. The CDR3 consists of 12 residues. Trimming left V 6 bases short and J 2 bases short, with 5 bases between. CDR1 ENHRY and CDR2 SYGVKD come from the germline V gene. CDR3 sequence reads: CAISVPGNTIYF. CDR3 sequence (DNA): TGTGCCATCAGCGTCCCTGGAAACACCATATATTTT.

This clone was found a few times. The rearrangement uses TRBV11-2 and TRBJ2-7, with D possibly matching TRBD1 (6 bases). V lost 6 bases to trimming and J lost 3 bases, with 18 bases between them. The CDR3 is made up of 15 amino acids. Germline-derived CDR1 and CDR2 are SGHAT and FQNNGV. The CDR3: CASSSQRGFFYEQYF. The CDR3 DNA reads TGTGCCAGCAGTTCCCAGAGGGGGTTTTTCTACGAGCAGTACTTC.

This rearrangement joins TRBV5-1 to TRBJ2-1, with 11 bases that match TRBD2. Looked up from germline, CDR1 is SGHRS and CDR2 is YFSETQ. Trimming at V came to 3 bases and at J to 1 base, leaving 9 bases not matched to a gene. This CDR3 has 18 amino acids. The CDR3 here is CASSSGTSGGRSYNEQFF. DNA for the CDR3: TGCGCCAGCAGCTCGGGAACTAGCGGGGGCCGATCCTACAATGAGCAGTTCTTC.

V is TRBV4-1 and J is TRBJ1-1; 7 bases fit TRBD1. Looked up from germline, CDR1 is MGHRA and CDR2 is YSYEKL. The length of the CDR3 is 14 residues. Trimming took 5 bases from V and 4 from J; bases not matched to a gene: 7. CDR3 nucleotides: TGCGCCAGCAGCATCAGGGGGTTGATCACTGAAGCTTTCTTT. Translating gives CASSIRGLITEAFF.

The gene calls are TRBV4-1 and TRBJ2-1; 8 bases map to TRBD1. The CDR3 has 17 amino acids. V dropped 0 bases and J dropped 4; count of bases not matched to a gene: 8. Germline V lookup: CDR1 MGHRA, CDR2 YSYEKL. CDR3 in amino acids: CASSQETGTGFYNEQFF. The CDR3 nucleotides are TGCGCCAGCAGCCAAGAAACCGGGACAGGCTTTTACAATGAGCAGTTCTTC.

The chain couples TRBV20-1 to TRBJ1-1; 7 bases are a match to TRBD1. This CDR3 spans 16 amino acids. The germline V gene has CDR1 DFQATT and CDR2 SNEGSKA (reference sequence). Losses at the gene ends were 3 bases for V and 1 base for J; bases not matched to a gene: 11. The CDR3 bases are TGCAGTGCTAGTATTATCGTGGGACAGAGGAACACTGAAGCTTTCTTT. Residues: CSASIIVGQRNTEAFF.

This chain uses TRBV14 with TRBJ2-3, with no clear D. CDR3 length: 17 residues. The germline V gene has CDR1 SGHDN and CDR2 FVKESK. V lost 1 base and J 1 base, leaving 15 bases between the germline ends. CDR3 in DNA: TGTGCCAGCAGCCAAGTCGAACCCCTAACAGGCACAGATACGCAGTATTTT. Translating gives CASSQVEPLTGTDTQYF.

V is TRBV15 and J is TRBJ1-1, with D maybe TRBD1 (6 bases). The CDR3 totals 15 residues. CDR1 and CDR2 from the germline V gene are LNHNV and YYDKDF (reference sequence). Deletions cut 1 base from V and 5 bases from J, with 14 bases between. CDR3 sequence reads: CATSRVAQGGTEAFF. CDR3 DNA: TGTGCCACCAGCAGAGTCGCACAGGGAGGGACTGAAGCTTTCTTT.

V gene TRBV11-1 combines with J gene TRBJ2-5; weak D call: TRBD1 (6 bases). V was pared by 5 bases and J by 2 bases, with 12 bases between. CDR1 and CDR2 (germline): SGHAT, FQDESV (reference sequence). CDR3 length equals 14 residues. The DNA of the CDR3 is TGTGCCAGCAGCCCCGGGACACAACAAGAGACCCAGTACTTC. This encodes CASSPGTQQETQYF.

The V call is TRBV19, the J call TRBJ1-4, with TRBD1 identical over 9 bases. Unmatched junction bases numbered 4, after V lost 5 bases and J lost 3 bases. Germline lookup yields CDR1 LNHDA and CDR2 SQIVND (reference sequence). This CDR3 comprises 15 residues. The CDR3 sequence is CASSSHRGPNEKLFF. The CDR3 nucleotides read TGTGCCAGTAGTTCACACAGGGGGCCTAATGAAAAACTGTTTTTT.